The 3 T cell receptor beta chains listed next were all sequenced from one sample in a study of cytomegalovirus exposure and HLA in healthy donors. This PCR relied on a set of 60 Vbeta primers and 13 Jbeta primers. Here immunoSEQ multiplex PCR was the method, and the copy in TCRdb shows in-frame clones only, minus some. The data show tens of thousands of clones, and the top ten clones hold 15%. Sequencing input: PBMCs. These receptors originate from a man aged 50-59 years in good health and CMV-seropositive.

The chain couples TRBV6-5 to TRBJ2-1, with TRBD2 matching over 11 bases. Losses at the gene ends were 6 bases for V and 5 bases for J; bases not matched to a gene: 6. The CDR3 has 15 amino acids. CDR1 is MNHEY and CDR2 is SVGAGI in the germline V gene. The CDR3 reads CASSPTSGAHNEQFF. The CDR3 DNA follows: TGTGCCAGCAGCCCGACTAGCGGGGCCCACAATGAGCAGTTCTTC.

The CDR3 DNA is TGTGCCAGCAGTGACACCAGGGATACTGAAGCTTTCTTT. Translating it yields CASSDTRDTEAFF. The rearrangement joins TRBV6-4 to TRBJ1-1; the D gene is possibly TRBD1 (5 bases). The V and J ends lost 2 bases and 5 bases respectively, with 9 bases between them. CDR3 size: 13 residues. Germline CDR1 reads MRHNA; CDR2 reads SNTAGT.

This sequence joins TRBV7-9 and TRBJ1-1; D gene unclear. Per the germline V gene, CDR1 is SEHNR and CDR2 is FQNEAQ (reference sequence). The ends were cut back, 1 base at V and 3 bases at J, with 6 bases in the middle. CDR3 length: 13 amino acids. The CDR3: CASSLVRDTEAFF. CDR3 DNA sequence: TGTGCCAGCAGCTTAGTCCGGGACACTGAAGCTTTCTTT.